One sample yielded the 3 T cell receptor beta chains listed below, sequenced in a study of CD8 T cells in Susac syndrome. It was with random hexamers that about 0.45 to 1 ug RNA was reverse transcribed. TCRdb re-derived calls from the immunoSEQ multiplex PCR reads in MiXCR, one entry per CDR3 protein. The profile covers 110,000 to 150,000 distinct CDR3 sequences, with 90% to 97% appearing a single time and around 0.08% taken by the ten largest. Source material: CD4+ T cells from PBMCs. These receptors were obtained from a human donor with Susac syndrome.

The chain employs TRBV29-1 and TRBJ2-1; no clear D gene. The V gene lost 0 bases and the J gene lost 4 bases, with 13 bases spanning the gap. Per the germline V gene, CDR1 is SQVTM and CDR2 is ANQGSEA. The CDR3 covers 15 residues. The CDR3 protein is CSVEDRGGPYNEQFF. CDR3 DNA: TGCAGCGTTGAAGATCGAGGTGGCCCTTACAATGAGCAGTTCTTC.

V usage is TRBV14 and J usage is TRBJ2-4; D may be TRBD1 or TRBD2 (6 bases each). The ends were cut back, 11 bases at V and 9 bases at J, with 20 bases in the middle. Germline CDR1 and CDR2: SGHDN and FVKESK. The CDR3 consists of 13 residues. CDR3 residues: CASSSVRGGIQYF. The CDR3 nucleotides are TGTGCCTCCAGCAGCGTCAGGGGAGGCATTCAGTACTTC.

The chain recombines TRBV27 with TRBJ2-7; the D call may be TRBD1 or TRBD2 (5 bases each). The CDR3 consists of 19 residues. Germline V gene data show CDR1 as MNHEY and CDR2 as SMNVEV (reference sequence). V lost 0 bases, J lost 0 bases, and 21 bases lay in between. As DNA, the CDR3 is TGTGCCAGCAGTTTATCCAAACGCGCCCCAGACGGGACCTCCTACGAGCAGTACTTC. It translates to CASSLSKRAPDGTSYEQYF.